The source of this T cell receptor (beta chain) is a study of T cell changes during pregnancy in multiple sclerosis. The CDR3 length is 15 residues. The V and J ends lost 1 base and 6 bases, in that order; junction bases with no gene match: 5. Germline V gene lookup returns CDR1 SGHNT and CDR2 YENEEA. The data were produced by immunoSEQ multiplex PCR, yet TCRdb's version contains in-frame clones alone and is incomplete. The profile covers just under 65,000 clones, with 90% to 95% appearing a single time and 1% to 1.5% taken by the ten largest. Sequenced here: peripheral blood, sampled after pregnancy. This TCR was recovered from a female donor in good health, enrolled as a control in a pregnancy study. The rearrangement joins TRBV11-3 to TRBJ2-3; 9 positions match TRBD1. The CDR3 reads CASSLGGTGFDTQYF. CDR3 nucleotides: TGTGCCAGCAGCTTAGGCGGGACAGGGTTCGATACGCAGTATTTT.